The 20 T cell receptor beta chains listed next were all sequenced from one sample in a study of regulatory T cells in long-lasting Graves disease. As for time point: persistent/refractory GD, antithyroid drugs over 5 years with positive TRAb. The TCR library was made from RNA that had been extracted from PBMCs in TRIzol. Building the TCR beta libraries relied on iRepertoire HTBI primers, and CDR3 regions underwent Arm-PCR. TCRdb re-derived calls from the multiplex PCR reads in MiXCR, one entry per CDR3 protein. In the table there are over 450,000 distinct CDR3 sequences, 20% to 25% of which are singletons. The specimen comprised peripheral blood mononuclear cells (PBMCs), sampled when the disease was refractory, from a patient treated with antithyroid drugs. Receptors originate from a female donor with Graves disease.

A note on this clonotype: Sequence at one end of the junction differs from germline and may be a read error. V is TRBV19 and J is TRBJ1-1; D ambiguous. From germline, CDR1 is LNHDA and CDR2 SQIVND (reference sequence). CDR3 size: 13 residues. CDR3 nucleotide sequence: TGTACCAGTAGTATAGTACCGAACACTGAAGCTTTCTTT. Its protein product is CTSSIVPNTEAFF.

To note about this clonotype: One end of the junction does not line up with germline, which may come from a read error. The chain carries TRBV11-3 and TRBJ1-3; D ambiguous. The CDR3 covers 13 residues. From germline, CDR1 is SGHNT and CDR2 YENEEA. The CDR3 spells CASSSGSGNTTYF. Written as DNA, the CDR3 is TGTGCCAGCAGCTCGGGCTCTGGAAACACCACATATTTT.

This clonotype was detected many times. V gene TRBV12-3 or TRBV12-4 combines with J gene TRBJ1-1; D call uncertain. V dropped 3 bases and J dropped 7 bases, with 9 bases sitting between them. This CDR3 contains 12 residues. The chain's CDR3 is CASSFSGFEAFF. DNA of the CDR3: TGTGCCAGCAGTTTTTCGGGATTTGAAGCTTTCTTT.

Worth noting for this clonotype: A read error is possible here, since a much larger clone lies one base away. CDR3 coding DNA: TGTGCCAGCAGCCCCCGGGACTTGGGGGGGACCCAGTACTTC. The encoded protein is CASSPRDLGGTQYF. The chain carries TRBV11-3 and TRBJ2-5; possible D gene TRBD2, 6 bases. The V and J ends lost 5 bases and 7 bases respectively, with 17 bases between them. Germline CDR1 reads SGHNT; CDR2 reads YENEEA. CDR3 length: 14 residues.

The chain has TRBV19 and TRBJ2-7; the match to TRBD1 covers 8 bases. The V gene end was trimmed by 9 bases and the J gene end by 1 base; junction bases not matched to a gene: 11. Germline V lookup: CDR1 LNHDA, CDR2 SQIVND (reference sequence). The CDR3 has 15 residues. As DNA, the CDR3 is TGTGCCAGCGCCGGAAGGGGACAGGAGTCCTACGAGCAGTACTTC. This gives the protein CASAGRGQESYEQYF. Full variable domain (rest looked up from reference TRBV19 and TRBJ2-7): DGGITQSPKYLFRKEGQNVTLSCEQNLNHDAMYWYRQDPGQGLRLIYYSQIVNDFQKGDIAEGYSVSREKKESFPLTVTSAQKNPTAFYLCASAGRGQESYEQYFGPGTRLTVT.

This clonotype has ten or more counts. This chain uses TRBV6-1 with TRBJ2-5; 12 nucleotides agree with TRBD1. Germline values: CDR1 MNHNS, CDR2 SASEGT. V lost 6 bases, J lost 5 bases, and 10 bases stayed unmatched. The CDR3 runs 16 residues. CDR3 bases: TGTGCCAGCAGCTCAATGGGACAGGGGGCCGGGGAGACCCAGTACTTC. Protein sequence: CASSSMGQGAGETQYF.

In its sample, this clonotype was seen many times. The J gene is TRBJ1-2, the V gene TRBV20-1; 10 nucleotides match TRBD1. Per the germline V gene, CDR1 is DFQATT and CDR2 is SNEGSKA (reference sequence). V lost 5 bases to trimming and J lost 2 bases; unmatched junction nucleotides: 8. The CDR3 spans 15 residues. For the CDR3, the DNA is TGCAGTGCTTTTGACAGGGGGCTGGTAAACTATGGCTACACCTTC. Translated: CSAFDRGLVNYGYTF.

V is TRBV14 and J is TRBJ2-7, with a possible D match to TRBD2 (5 bases). Trimming pared 2 bases from V and 6 bases from J, leaving 11 bases between. Germline CDR1 and CDR2: SGHDN and FVKESK. The CDR3 sequence is 13 residues long. The CDR3 nucleotides read TGTGCCAGCAGCCAACGGGGAGACGGCGAGCAGTACTTC. Protein: CASSQRGDGEQYF.

In DNA, the CDR3 is TGTGCCGTTGGATTGGCAGGGGGCGCGGACGGGGAGCTGTTTTTT. Protein sequence: CAVGLAGGADGELFF. This sequence joins TRBV10-3 and TRBJ2-2, with 8 bases that match TRBD1. Germline V lookup: CDR1 ENHRY, CDR2 SYGVKD. The CDR3 extends over 15 amino acids. V dropped 11 bases and J dropped 7; count of bases not matched to a gene: 15.

With regard to this clonotype: The junction does not match germline at one end; this may be a read error. The V and J genes are TRBV6-1 and TRBJ2-7; D is unresolved. Germline CDR1 reads MNHNS; CDR2 reads SASEGT. The CDR3 runs to 14 residues. The CDR3 DNA is TGTGCCAGCACGCCTTACACCTATTCCTACGAGCGGTACTTC. Translating gives CASTPYTYSYERYF.

This clonotype showed up many times. The V and J genes are TRBV27 and TRBJ2-5; possible D gene TRBD2, 6 bases. V lost 5 bases and J lost 9, with 13 bases in between. Germline V gene data show CDR1 as MNHEY and CDR2 as SMNVEV (reference sequence). This CDR3 contains 12 residues. CDR3 amino acids: CASSLQRRAQYF. CDR3 sequence (DNA): TGTGCCAGCAGTCTTCAGCGGAGGGCCCAGTACTTC.

This clonotype was seen repeatedly, ten times or more. The V and J genes are TRBV19 and TRBJ2-5, with a possible D match to TRBD2 (6 bases). This CDR3 is built from 15 residues. Germline loops: CDR1 LNHDA, CDR2 SQIVND (reference sequence). The V end lost 3 bases, the J end lost 1 base, and 12 bases lay between the germline ends. CDR3: CASSMGRISQETQYF. The CDR3, as DNA: TGTGCCAGTAGTATGGGGAGGATATCCCAAGAGACCCAGTACTTC.

V usage is TRBV24-1 and J usage is TRBJ1-5; TRBD1 is a possible D gene (5 bases). CDR1 is KGHDR and CDR2 is SFDVKD in the germline V gene. Trimming removed 4 bases at V and 2 bases at J, with 14 bases between. The CDR3 is 16 residues long. The CDR3 spells CATSDGRRAGNQPQHF. The CDR3 nucleotides are TGTGCCACCAGTGACGGGCGCAGGGCAGGCAATCAGCCCCAGCATTTT.

This clonotype was found many times. The rearrangement uses TRBV30 and TRBJ2-5; D is ambiguous. CDR1 GTSNPN and CDR2 SVGIG come from the germline V gene (reference sequence). The CDR3 runs to 14 residues. The V end lost 3 bases, the J end lost 2 bases, and 13 bases lay between the germline ends. The CDR3 region is CAWSAKAGQETQYF. The CDR3, as DNA: TGTGCCTGGAGCGCCAAGGCTGGGCAAGAGACCCAGTACTTC.

The V gene is TRBV29-1, the J gene TRBJ1-2; possibly TRBD1 for D (5 bases). This CDR3 is built from 15 residues. Germline lookup yields CDR1 SQVTM and CDR2 ANQGSEA. Trimming stripped 1 base from V and 2 bases from J, with 14 bases between. The CDR3 DNA reads TGCAGCGTTGAAGGGACATCCGGGAAGAACTATGGCTACACCTTC. This gives the protein CSVEGTSGKNYGYTF.

This clonotype has ten or more counts. This chain links TRBV12-3 or TRBV12-4 with TRBJ2-5; D is unresolved. The CDR3 contains 14 residues. V was clipped by 2 bases and J by 0 bases, with 7 bases between them. CDR3 region: CASSLWGYQETQYF. CDR3 DNA sequence: TGTGCCAGCAGTTTATGGGGTTACCAAGAGACCCAGTACTTC.

The chain has TRBV29-1 and TRBJ2-7; 11 bases fit TRBD1. Unmatched junction bases numbered 4, after V lost 4 bases and J lost 5 bases. Germline V gene lookup returns CDR1 SQVTM and CDR2 ANQGSEA. The CDR3 has 13 residues. This CDR3 is CSVAGQGGNEQYF. The DNA for the CDR3 is TGCAGCGTTGCGGGACAGGGGGGAAACGAGCAGTACTTC.

The sample holds many counts of this clonotype. The chain recombines TRBV7-2 with TRBJ1-1; D is ambiguous. This CDR3 spans 16 amino acids. Trimming removed 1 base from V and 0 bases from J, with 12 bases in between. In germline, CDR1 is SGHTA, CDR2 FQGNSA. CDR3 sequence reads: CASSLVSGPMNTEAFF. For the CDR3, the DNA is TGTGCCAGCAGCTTAGTGTCCGGGCCAATGAACACTGAAGCTTTCTTT.

This rearrangement joins TRBV5-1 to TRBJ2-7; 8 bases fit TRBD1. Germline CDR1 SGHRS, CDR2 YFSETQ. The CDR3 contains 15 residues. V gave up 0 bases and J gave up 4 bases; unmatched junction bases: 6. The CDR3 is CASSLASGGSYEQYF. The CDR3 DNA reads TGCGCCAGCAGCTTGGCCTCAGGGGGCTCTTACGAGCAGTACTTC.

J is TRBJ2-7 and V is TRBV9; no clear D. V was pared by 4 bases and J by 4 bases, with 18 bases between. The CDR3 runs to 15 residues. Germline V CDR1 and CDR2: SGDLS, YYNGEE. DNA of the CDR3: TGTGCCAGCAGCCCTAATTCCAGACCTGGTTACGAGCAGTACTTC. Protein: CASSPNSRPGYEQYF.